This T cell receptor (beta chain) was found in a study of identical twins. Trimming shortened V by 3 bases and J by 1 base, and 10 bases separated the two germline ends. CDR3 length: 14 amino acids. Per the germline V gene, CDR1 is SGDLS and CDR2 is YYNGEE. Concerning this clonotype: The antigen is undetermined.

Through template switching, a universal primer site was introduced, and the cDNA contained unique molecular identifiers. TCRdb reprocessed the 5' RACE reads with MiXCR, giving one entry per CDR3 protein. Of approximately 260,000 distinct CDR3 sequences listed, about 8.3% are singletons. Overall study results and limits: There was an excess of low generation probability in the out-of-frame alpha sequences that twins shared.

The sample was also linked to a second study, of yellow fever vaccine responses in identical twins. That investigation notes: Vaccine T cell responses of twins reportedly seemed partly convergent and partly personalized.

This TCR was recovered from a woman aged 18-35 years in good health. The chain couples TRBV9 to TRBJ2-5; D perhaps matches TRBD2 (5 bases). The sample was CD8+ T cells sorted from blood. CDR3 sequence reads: CASSGRTVQETQYF. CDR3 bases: TGTGCCAGCAGCGGCCGGACTGTCCAAGAGACCCAGTACTTC.